This TCR beta chain is drawn from a study of blood T cell repertoires in COVID-19. Study information: Acute and convalescent COVID-19 specimens originated in the United States, Italy and Spain. T cells, B-cell-depleted T cells, or PBMCs supplied cDNA or gDNA.

Original data processing: Amplifying reference gene primers gave estimates of nucleated cell counts. Libraries were prepared by immunoSEQ multiplex PCR; TCRdb keeps only in-frame clonotypes and omits some of them. V, J and clone size derive from that table, while D and trimming were established from the DNA sequence. The sample holds roughly 63,000 clones; roughly nine tenths are singletons and the top ten take 2.5% to 3%. Germline lookup yields CDR1 LGHDT and CDR2 YNNKEL (reference sequence). Trimming took off 6 bases at V and 5 bases at J, with 16 bases between the two ends. The CDR3 sequence is 14 residues long.

The source of this sequence is a man aged 50-59 years with acute or convalescent COVID-19. The specimen sequenced was peripheral blood. The gene calls are TRBV3-1 (or the pseudogene TRBV3-2) and TRBJ1-1; D possibly corresponds to TRBD1 (5 bases). In DNA, the CDR3 is TGTGCCAGCAGTCCCTTGCAGGGAGGGACTGAAGCTTTCTTT. It codes for CASSPLQGGTEAFF.